Listed here are 28 T cell receptor beta chains from one sample, sequenced in a study of T-cell reconstitution after alpha-beta-depleted transplantation in children. Unique molecular identifiers featured in how the TCRbeta library was prepared. MiXCR was run by TCRdb on the PCR reads, yielding one entry per CDR3 protein. The repertoire consists of about 360,000 distinct CDR3 sequences, with roughly 15% occurring once and the leading ten covering over 3.5%. The sample in question was PBMCs, obtained from the stem cell graft. The receptors derive from a human donor who donated a stem cell graft to a child with Fanconi anemia.

The CDR3 coding sequence is TGTGCCAGCGGCGAGCTAGGGAATGAGCAGTTCTTC. Protein: CASGELGNEQFF. The V and J genes are TRBV25-1 and TRBJ2-1; no definite D call. V lost 8 bases, J lost 7 bases, and 12 bases lay in between. The CDR3 covers 12 residues. Germline CDR1 reads MGHDK; CDR2 reads SYGVNS.

The rearrangement uses TRBV7-2 and TRBJ2-7, with 13 bases aligning to TRBD2. CDR1 and CDR2 from the germline V gene are SGHTA and FQGNSA. V lost 5 bases to trimming and J lost 4 bases; unmatched junction nucleotides: 5. The CDR3 runs to 15 residues. This CDR3 is CASSETSGGQYEQYF. The CDR3 DNA reads TGTGCCAGCAGCGAGACTAGCGGGGGGCAGTACGAGCAGTACTTC.

This clonotype appeared many times. The V gene is TRBV27, the J gene TRBJ2-7, with 8 bases that match TRBD1. CDR3 length: 15 residues. CDR1 and CDR2 from the germline V gene are MNHEY and SMNVEV (reference sequence). Trimming cost V 4 bases and J 3 bases; bases outside gene matches: 8. The CDR3 DNA sequence: TGTGCCAGCAGTTCGCGCCCAGGGGGCATCTACGAGCAGTACGTC. Protein product: CASSSRPGGIYEQYV.

In this sample, this clonotype turned up once. The chain is built from TRBV5-1 and TRBJ2-3; 7 nucleotides align to TRBD1. Losses at the gene ends were 0 bases for V and 2 bases for J; bases not matched to a gene: 12. CDR3 size: 18 residues. Germline V gene data show CDR1 as SGHRS and CDR2 as YFSETQ. Here the CDR3 DNA reads TGCGCCAGCAGCTTGGGAGGAGACAGGGCGATTATCACAGATACGCAGTATTTT. Translation: CASSLGGDRAIITDTQYF. Filled out from reference TRBV5-1 and TRBJ2-3, the complete variable domain reads KAGVTQTPRYLIKTRGQQVTLSCSPISGHRSVSWYQQTPGQGLQFLFEYFSETQRNKGNFPGRFSGRQFSNSRSEMNVSTLELGDSALYLCASSLGGDRAIITDTQYFGPGTRLTVL.

This clonotype came up many times. The CDR3 loop reads CASSAADRGRFF. The CDR3, as DNA: TGTGCCAGCTCCGCAGCGGACAGGGGACGGTTCTTC. V usage is TRBV12-3 or TRBV12-4 and J usage is TRBJ2-1, with 9 bases lining up with TRBD1. This CDR3 spans 12 amino acids. V shed 8 bases, J shed 15 bases, and the junction held 11 bases outside the gene matches.

This clonotype was picked up many times. The chain couples TRBV10-1 to TRBJ2-3; either TRBD1 or TRBD2 may fit D (6 bases each). The CDR3 loop spans 15 amino acids. Germline CDR1 is WNHNN and CDR2 is SYGVQD (reference sequence). Trimming stripped 3 bases from V and 4 bases from J, with 14 bases between. The CDR3 sequence: CASSDLKGGADTQYF. The CDR3 DNA is TGCGCCAGCAGTGACCTGAAGGGGGGCGCAGATACGCAGTATTTT.

Ten or more counts support this clonotype. The chain's CDR3 is CASSSPVRGQGSYNEQFF. The CDR3 DNA reads TGTGCCAGCAGCTCCCCAGTTCGGGGACAGGGGTCTTACAATGAGCAGTTCTTC. The chain employs TRBV7-2 and TRBJ2-1; 10 nucleotides agree with TRBD1. With V trimmed by 4 bases and J by 4 bases, 13 bases remained unmatched. The CDR3 is 18 amino acids. Germline V gene sequence: CDR1 SGHTA, CDR2 FQGNSA.

This clonotype showed up just a few times. The chain joins TRBV7-2 to TRBJ2-5; 7 nucleotides line up with TRBD1. V lost 2 bases to trimming and J lost 7 bases; unmatched junction nucleotides: 7. CDR1 and CDR2 (germline): SGHTA, FQGNSA. There are 14 residues in the CDR3. CDR3: CASSLKQGSGTQYF. CDR3 in DNA: TGTGCCAGCAGCTTAAAACAGGGGTCTGGGACCCAGTACTTC. Full variable domain (missing parts from reference TRBV7-2 and TRBJ2-5): GAGVSQSPSNKVTEKGKDVELRCDPISGHTALYWYRQSLGQGLEFLIYFQGNSAPDKSGLPSDRFSAERTGGSVSTLTIQRTQQEDSAVYLCASSLKQGSGTQYFGPGTRLLVL.

On this clonotype itself: A single base separates this from a much larger clone, so it may be a read error. This chain uses TRBV5-1 with TRBJ1-1; TRBD1 might be the D (6 bases). The CDR3 runs 15 residues. Germline lookup yields CDR1 SGHRS and CDR2 YFSETQ. Trimming removed 6 bases from V and 4 bases from J, with 19 bases in between. CDR3 sequence: CASIISGGRITEAFF. Here the CDR3 DNA reads TGCGCCAGCATCATTTCCGGGGGCAGGATCACTGAAGCTTTCTTT.

The table lists this clonotype with a few counts. The chain employs TRBV20-1 and TRBJ2-7; D possibly corresponds to TRBD1 (5 bases). This CDR3 region has 12 residues. V was shortened by 7 bases and J by 2 bases, with 12 bases between the two germline ends. Per germline, CDR1 DFQATT and CDR2 SNEGSKA (reference sequence). The CDR3 coding sequence is TGCAGTGGGCTGACAGCTGCCTACGAGCAGTACTTC. This codes for CSGLTAAYEQYF.

There are a few counts of this clonotype. The chain couples TRBV5-1 to TRBJ2-5, with TRBD1 identical over 7 bases. The V and J ends lost 3 bases and 4 bases, in that order; junction bases with no gene match: 6. This CDR3 has 14 residues. Germline V lookup: CDR1 SGHRS, CDR2 YFSETQ. Here the CDR3 reads CASSYPTGRETQYF. CDR3 sequence (DNA): TGCGCCAGCAGCTACCCGACAGGGAGAGAGACCCAGTACTTC.

V is TRBV7-3 and J is TRBJ2-1, with D possibly being TRBD2 (5 bases). CDR3 length: 16 amino acids. Germline CDR1 reads SGHTA; CDR2 reads FQGTGA. V lost 2 bases, J lost 3 bases, and 14 bases lay in between. CDR3 DNA: TGTGCCAGCAGCTTAGACGCTAGCCTTAACTACAATGAGCAGTTCTTC. This sequence encodes CASSLDASLNYNEQFF.

The sample holds many counts of this clonotype. V is TRBV13 and J is TRBJ2-5, with a tentative D call TRBD2 (5 bases). Per the germline V gene, CDR1 is PRHDT and CDR2 is FYEKMQ (reference sequence). This CDR3 is built from 16 residues. V was trimmed by 1 base and J by 4 bases, leaving 16 bases between them. CDR3 amino acids: CASSLVGDPKGETQYF. CDR3 DNA: TGTGCCAGCAGCTTAGTGGGAGACCCCAAGGGAGAGACCCAGTACTTC.

This clonotype has a handful of counts. The rearrangement links TRBV5-6 to TRBJ1-2; possibly TRBD1 for D (5 bases). This CDR3 has 13 residues. V lost 2 bases and J 3 bases, leaving 8 bases between the germline ends. Germline V lookup: CDR1 SGHDT, CDR2 YYEEEE. The CDR3 loop is CASSFGTYYGYTF. DNA of the CDR3: TGTGCCAGCAGCTTTGGGACTTACTATGGCTACACCTTC.

The chain carries TRBV29-1 and TRBJ2-1; TRBD2 might be the D (7 bases). Germline V gives CDR1 SQVTM, CDR2 ANQGSEA. This CDR3 is built from 14 residues. Trimming took off 7 bases at V and 8 bases at J, with 21 bases between the two ends. Here the CDR3 DNA reads TGCAGCGCACGAGGGGGGGCGCGTGGGGATGAGCAGTTCTTC. This encodes CSARGGARGDEQFF.

V usage is TRBV25-1 and J usage is TRBJ1-4; weak D call: TRBD1 (6 bases). In germline, CDR1 is MGHDK, CDR2 SYGVNS. V shed 4 bases and J shed 12 bases, with 9 bases lying between them. The CDR3 covers 11 residues. Written as DNA, the CDR3 is TGTGCCAGCAGTGCGGGGGCCGAACTGTTTTTT. Its translation: CASSAGAELFF.

In this sample, this clonotype turned up many times. This sequence joins TRBV20-1 and TRBJ2-5; 9 bases fit TRBD2. V gave up 1 base and J gave up 4 bases; unmatched junction bases: 1. In germline, CDR1 is DFQATT, CDR2 SNEGSKA (reference sequence). This CDR3 has 13 amino acids. The CDR3 is CSARGSGGETQYF. The CDR3 DNA follows: TGCAGTGCTAGAGGTAGCGGGGGAGAGACCCAGTACTTC.

The chain has TRBV2 and TRBJ2-4; D is unclear. Germline-derived CDR1 and CDR2 are SNHLY and FYNNEI. This CDR3 region has 14 residues. V dropped 3 bases and J dropped 0 bases, with 6 bases sitting between them. Here the CDR3 DNA reads TGTGCCAGCAGTGAGTCAACAGCCAAAAACATTCAGTACTTC. This encodes CASSESTAKNIQYF. The entire variable domain, with the rest obtained from reference TRBV2 and TRBJ2-4, is as follows: EPEVTQTPSHQVTQMGQEVILRCVPISNHLYFYWYRQILGQKVEFLVSFYNNEISEKSEIFDDQFSVERPDGSNFTLKIRSTKLEDSAMYFCASSESTAKNIQYFGAGTRLSVL.

In its sample, this clonotype was seen many times. The chain carries TRBV20-1 and TRBJ2-7, with TRBD1 identical over 8 bases. V dropped 5 bases and J dropped 4; count of bases not matched to a gene: 4. This CDR3 comprises 12 residues. The germline gives CDR1 DFQATT, CDR2 SNEGSKA (reference sequence). The CDR3 DNA reads TGCAGTGCTGCGGGACAGGATTACGAGCAGTACTTC. Translated, it gives CSAAGQDYEQYF.

The table lists this clonotype with many counts. The rearrangement uses TRBV5-1 and TRBJ1-2; no clear D gene. The CDR3 totals 13 residues. Trimming pared 4 bases from V and 6 bases from J, leaving 13 bases between. CDR1 and CDR2 (germline): SGHRS, YFSETQ. The CDR3 DNA reads as TGCGCCAGCAGCCTGGAGGGAATTGATGGCTACACCTTC. This encodes CASSLEGIDGYTF.

This clonotype was observed a handful of times. The rearrangement joins TRBV20-1 to TRBJ1-3; D is unclear. CDR1 is DFQATT and CDR2 is SNEGSKA in the germline V gene (reference sequence). The CDR3 has 12 residues. V lost 4 bases and J lost 4, with 8 bases in between. The CDR3 loop reads CSANDVGNTIYF. CDR3 DNA: TGCAGTGCTAACGACGTCGGAAACACCATATATTTT.

This clonotype was detected only a few times. The chain uses TRBV20-1 and TRBJ1-1; the match to TRBD1 covers 7 bases. The germline CDR1 and CDR2 sequences are DFQATT and SNEGSKA (reference sequence). This CDR3 contains 14 residues. V was clipped by 3 bases and J by 3 bases; unmatched bases: 7. CDR3 in DNA: TGCAGTGCTAGGGGCACAGGGGTGGACACTGAAGCTTTCTTT. This codes for CSARGTGVDTEAFF.

Ten or more counts support this clonotype. This chain uses TRBV7-8 with TRBJ2-3; D is perhaps TRBD1 (5 bases). Trimming took off 5 bases at V and 0 bases at J, with 9 bases between the two ends. This CDR3 contains 14 residues. CDR1 and CDR2 from the germline V gene are SGHVS and FQNEAQ. CDR3 sequence: CASSTRASTDTQYF. CDR3 in DNA: TGTGCCAGCAGCACCAGGGCGAGCACAGATACGCAGTATTTT.

The genes are TRBV12-5 and TRBJ2-2; D is possibly TRBD2 (5 bases). CDR3 length equals 14 residues. CDR1 and CDR2 from the germline V gene are LGHNT and FRNRAP. V was shortened by 6 bases and J by 6 bases, with 14 bases between the two germline ends. CDR3 sequence (DNA): TGTGCTAGTGGGCTCGGGGTTGGGTCCGGGGAGCTGTTTTTT. Translated, it gives CASGLGVGSGELFF.

This clonotype was seen a handful of times. The gene calls are TRBV12-3 or TRBV12-4 and TRBJ1-1; D not resolved. V dropped 1 base and J dropped 7 bases, with 10 bases sitting between them. This CDR3 region has 13 residues. The CDR3 region is CASSLVGWNEAFF. The CDR3 DNA is TGTGCCAGCAGTTTAGTGGGTTGGAATGAAGCTTTCTTT.

This clonotype came up a few times. The chain combines TRBV6-1 with TRBJ1-5; D is unresolved. Trimming shortened V by 6 bases and J by 7 bases, and 19 bases separated the two germline ends. The germline CDR1 and CDR2 sequences are MNHNS and SASEGT. CDR3 length: 15 residues. The chain's CDR3 is CASSLGLFSGQPQHF. CDR3 nucleotide sequence: TGTGCCAGCAGCCTAGGGCTGTTCTCTGGCCAGCCCCAGCATTTT.

The rearrangement links TRBV5-5 to TRBJ1-2; D ambiguous. Germline V gene data show CDR1 as SGHKS and CDR2 as YYEKEE (reference sequence). This CDR3 region has 14 residues. The ends were cut back, 4 bases at V and 2 bases at J, with 12 bases in the middle. CDR3 coding DNA: TGTGCCAGCAGCCGGCCAGCCTCGAACTATGGCTACACCTTC. This sequence encodes CASSRPASNYGYTF.

This clonotype was seen a handful of times. This chain connects TRBV2 to TRBJ2-6; weak D call: TRBD2 (5 bases). The V end was cut by 6 bases, the J end by 7 bases, with 10 bases between. The germline gives CDR1 SNHLY, CDR2 FYNNEI. The CDR3 extends over 13 amino acids. The CDR3 spells CASSQLEANVLTF. For the CDR3, the DNA is TGTGCCAGCAGCCAACTAGAAGCCAACGTCCTGACTTTC.